This T cell receptor (beta chain) was identified in a study of blood T cell repertoires in COVID-19. The study recruited people aged about 18 to 95 years across about two dozen US areas. Cohorts were assigned according to the clinical history that participants reported. Two negative PCRs, clearance, or symptom resolution characterized the recovered Cohort 3 donors. The CDR3 length is 15 residues. Germline V gene data show CDR1 as MDHEN and CDR2 as SYDVKM. The V end lost 0 bases, the J end lost 3 bases, and 12 bases lay between the germline ends. Authors' analysis steps: Amplification of reference gene primers was used by the study to estimate nucleated cell counts. TCRdb keeps only in-frame clones here, not all; method: immunoSEQ multiplex PCR. For V, J and clone size, that table is used; D and trimming come from the DNA. This table holds over 200,000 clones, 85% to 90% found once.

This sequence joins TRBV28 and TRBJ2-7; D unclear. The sequence was collected from a man younger than 30 who had recovered from COVID-19. The sequenced material came from PBMCs or T cells enriched from blood (not recorded which). CDR3 protein: CASSLWGMRSYEQYF. CDR3 bases: TGTGCCAGCAGTTTATGGGGTATGCGGAGCTACGAGCAGTACTTC.